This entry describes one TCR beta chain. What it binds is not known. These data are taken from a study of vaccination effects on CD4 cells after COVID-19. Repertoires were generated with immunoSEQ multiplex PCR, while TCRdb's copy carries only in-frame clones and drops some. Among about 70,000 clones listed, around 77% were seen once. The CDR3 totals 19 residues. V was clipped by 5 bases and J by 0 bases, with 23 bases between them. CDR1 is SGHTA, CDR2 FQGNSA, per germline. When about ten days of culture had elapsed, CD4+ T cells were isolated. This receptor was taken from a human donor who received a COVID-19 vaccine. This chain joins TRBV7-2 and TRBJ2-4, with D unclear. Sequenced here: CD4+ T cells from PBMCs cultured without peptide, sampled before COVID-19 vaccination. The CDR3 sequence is CASSPGVGAKIIAKNIQYF. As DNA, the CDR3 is TGTGCCAGCAGCCCTGGGGTTGGCGCCAAAATTATAGCCAAAAACATTCAGTACTTC.